This T cell receptor beta chain was documented in a study of graft-versus-host responses after intestinal transplantation. Study details: Recipients had transplants, and these were multivisceral, liver-intestinal, or isolated intestinal. After anti-thymocyte globulin induction, recipients took tacrolimus and steroids for 3 to 4 years.

From the graft tissue, intraepithelial and lamina propria lymphocytes were released through processing. Generated by immunoSEQ multiplex PCR, the TCRdb table keeps only in-frame clones and is missing some. Of more than 15,000 clones in the sample, 60% to 85% were seen once. General study points: The recipient marrow held GvH clones, and some of them showed up first in ileum or blood.

As concerns this clone: The antigen is not known. Other DNA sequences from this sample encode an identical CDR3 as well.

V was pared by 7 bases and J by 0 bases, with 9 bases between. This CDR3 has 12 amino acids. Germline V CDR1 and CDR2: SQVTM, ANQGSEA. V usage is TRBV29-1 and J usage is TRBJ1-1; the D gene is possibly TRBD1 (5 bases). The TCR originated in a human patient who received an intestinal transplant, so some T cells may come from the graft donor. The starting material was ileum tissue, obtained around 69 weeks after intestinal transplant. CDR3 protein: CSAGGMNTEAFF. CDR3 nucleotide sequence: TGCAGCGCCGGGGGGATGAACACTGAAGCTTTCTTT.